Listed here are 21 T cell receptor beta chains from one sample, sequenced in a study of cytomegalovirus exposure and HLA in healthy donors. The PCR made use of 60 Vbeta and 13 Jbeta primers. TCRdb's table, derived via immunoSEQ multiplex PCR, lists solely in-frame clones and lacks some. The repertoire holds some 150,000 clones, with under 10% as singletons. The sample was PBMCs. The origin of the receptors is a middle-aged woman in good health and CMV-seropositive.

This clone was counted between two and nine times. The CDR3 region is CASSLDPRTGSNYGYTF. The DNA of the CDR3 is TGCGCCAGCAGCTTGGATCCTCGGACAGGGAGTAACTATGGCTACACCTTC. The gene calls are TRBV5-1 and TRBJ1-2; 8 bases fit TRBD1. The CDR3 runs to 17 residues. Germline CDR1 reads SGHRS; CDR2 reads YFSETQ. J was trimmed by 1 base and V by 0 bases; bases with no gene match: 8. Using reference TRBV5-1 and TRBJ1-2 for the parts outside the CDR3, the full variable domain is KAGVTQTPRYLIKTRGQQVTLSCSPISGHRSVSWYQQTPGQGLQFLFEYFSETQRNKGNFPGRFSGRQFSNSRSEMNVSTLELGDSALYLCASSLDPRTGSNYGYTFGSGTRLTVV.

This clone was observed a few times. The chain links TRBV2 to TRBJ2-5; tentatively, D is TRBD2 (7 bases). The CDR3 sequence is 13 residues long. The V gene's germline CDR1 is SNHLY and CDR2 FYNNEI. V was trimmed by 7 bases and J by 4 bases, leaving 13 bases between them. CDR3 loop: CASIRGAGETQYF. DNA for the CDR3: TGTGCCAGCATACGGGGGGCGGGAGAGACCCAGTACTTC. Full variable domain (remainder filled in from reference TRBV2 and TRBJ2-5): EPEVTQTPSHQVTQMGQEVILRCVPISNHLYFYWYRQILGQKVEFLVSFYNNEISEKSEIFDDQFSVERPDGSNFTLKIRSTKLEDSAMYFCASIRGAGETQYFGPGTRLLVL.

This chain connects TRBV10-2 to TRBJ1-1; 10 bases agree with TRBD1. Trimming took 6 bases from V and 5 from J; bases not matched to a gene: 6. Germline V gene lookup returns CDR1 WSHSY and CDR2 SAAADI. This CDR3 spans 14 amino acids. CDR3 in amino acids: CASRDRGYRTEAFF. The DNA of the CDR3 is TGCGCCAGCAGGGACAGGGGGTATAGGACTGAAGCTTTCTTT.

The chain carries TRBV5-1 and TRBJ1-1, with TRBD1 matching 7 bases. The CDR3 loop spans 13 amino acids. CDR1 and CDR2 from the germline V gene are SGHRS and YFSETQ. J gave up 5 bases and V 2 bases, and 3 bases lay outside the gene matches. The CDR3 DNA reads as TGCGCCAGCAGCTTTCGACAGGGAACTGAAGCTTTCTTT. This translates into CASSFRQGTEAFF.

This clone was observed many times. This chain joins TRBV12-5 and TRBJ1-1; no reliable D call. This CDR3 region has 14 residues. V lost 5 bases to trimming and J lost 6 bases, with 16 bases between them. Germline V gene data show CDR1 as LGHNT and CDR2 as FRNRAP. The CDR3, as DNA: TGTGCTAGTGGTCTTGGGCAGGTTCAGTCTGAAGCTTTCTTT. This encodes CASGLGQVQSEAFF.

This clone was observed a few times. This rearrangement joins TRBV6-6 to TRBJ1-1; D call uncertain. Germline loops: CDR1 MNHNY, CDR2 SVGAGI (reference sequence). The V end was cut by 3 bases, the J end by 11 bases, with 16 bases between. The CDR3 length is 13 residues. CDR3 region: CASSYISAGDAFF. The CDR3 DNA is TGTGCCAGCAGTTATATCTCAGCAGGCGACGCTTTCTTT.

This chain connects TRBV5-1 to TRBJ2-1; D might be TRBD1 (5 bases). The germline V gene encodes CDR1 SGHRS and CDR2 YFSETQ. The V gene lost 4 bases and the J gene lost 0 bases, with 11 bases spanning the gap. The CDR3 runs 15 residues. CDR3 DNA: TGCGCCAGCAGCCCGGACAACCCCTCCTACAATGAGCAGTTCTTC. Translated: CASSPDNPSYNEQFF.

This sequence joins TRBV5-6 and TRBJ2-7; tentatively, D is TRBD1 (5 bases). Germline V gene data show CDR1 as SGHDT and CDR2 as YYEEEE. This CDR3 comprises 14 residues. V lost 1 base and J lost 3, with 11 bases in between. The CDR3 here is CASSLSARVYEQYF. CDR3 bases: TGTGCCAGCAGCTTGTCCGCCAGGGTCTACGAGCAGTACTTC.

V usage is TRBV5-1 and J usage is TRBJ2-3, with D tentatively TRBD2 (5 bases). The V gene lost 4 bases and the J gene lost 0 bases, with 9 bases spanning the gap. CDR1 SGHRS and CDR2 YFSETQ come from the germline V gene. The CDR3 runs to 14 residues. CDR3 region: CASSLRTSTDTQYF. In DNA form, the CDR3 reads TGCGCCAGCAGCCTACGGACTAGCACAGATACGCAGTATTTT.

This clone was seen only a few times. The chain recombines TRBV15 with TRBJ2-1; TRBD1 is a possible D gene (5 bases). Germline values: CDR1 LNHNV, CDR2 YYDKDF (reference sequence). The CDR3 totals 14 residues. V lost 8 bases and J lost 0, with 11 bases in between. This CDR3 is CATAEQGSYNEQFF. DNA for the CDR3: TGTGCCACCGCGGAGCAGGGCTCCTACAATGAGCAGTTCTTC.

The chain recombines TRBV5-6 with TRBJ1-2; TRBD1 might be the D (6 bases). The CDR3 spans 15 residues. Germline assignment: CDR1 SGHDT and CDR2 YYEEEE. The V end lost 7 bases, the J end lost 7 bases, and 23 bases lay between the germline ends. The CDR3 DNA reads as TGTGCCAGCTCTACCCCGTCACAGGGTTCTGCTGGCTACACCTTC. It translates to CASSTPSQGSAGYTF. The entire variable domain, with the rest obtained from reference TRBV5-6 and TRBJ1-2, is as follows: DAGVTQSPTHLIKTRGQQVTLRCSPKSGHDTVSWYQQALGQGPQFIFQYYEEEERQRGNFPDRFSGHQFPNYSSELNVNALLLGDSALYLCASSTPSQGSAGYTFGSGTRLTVV.

The chain recombines TRBV29-1 with TRBJ2-6; the match to TRBD1 covers 9 bases. CDR3 length equals 13 residues. V shed 6 bases, J shed 6 bases, and the junction held 3 bases outside the gene matches. Germline V gene data show CDR1 as SQVTM and CDR2 as ANQGSEA. The CDR3 nucleotides read TGCAGCGTAGGACAGGGGACGGCCAACGTCCTGACTTTC. Its protein is CSVGQGTANVLTF.

J is TRBJ2-1 and V is TRBV11-2, with TRBD1 matching over 10 bases. Germline-derived CDR1 and CDR2 are SGHAT and FQNNGV. V lost 4 bases to trimming and J lost 6 bases; unmatched junction nucleotides: 6. This CDR3 is 15 amino acids long. The DNA of the CDR3 is TGTGCCAGCAGCTCCGGGACAGGGGAGCCCAATGAGCAGTTCTTC. Translated, it gives CASSSGTGEPNEQFF.

Turning to this clone: Other DNA sequences in the same sample also yield this CDR3. V and J are TRBV4-1 and TRBJ1-6; TRBD1 is a possible D gene (5 bases). CDR3 size: 16 residues. V was clipped by 1 base and J by 7 bases, with 14 bases between them. Germline CDR1 reads MGHRA; CDR2 reads YSYEKL. The CDR3 spells CASSQVLQGRNSPLHF. CDR3 nucleotide sequence: TGCGCCAGCAGCCAAGTCCTTCAGGGCAGGAATTCACCCCTCCACTTT.

The V call is TRBV19, the J call TRBJ2-3; D is uncertain. Germline V CDR1 and CDR2: LNHDA, SQIVND (reference sequence). The CDR3 totals 15 residues. The V end lost 1 base, the J end lost 0 bases, and 8 bases lay between the germline ends. The CDR3, as DNA: TGTGCCAGTAGTATAGGTATGACTAGCACAGATACGCAGTATTTT. The encoded protein is CASSIGMTSTDTQYF. Full variable domain (remainder filled in from reference TRBV19 and TRBJ2-3): DGGITQSPKYLFRKEGQNVTLSCEQNLNHDAMYWYRQDPGQGLRLIYYSQIVNDFQKGDIAEGYSVSREKKESFPLTVTSAQKNPTAFYLCASSIGMTSTDTQYFGPGTRLTVL.

J is TRBJ1-6 and V is TRBV18; TRBD1 is a possible D gene (6 bases). CDR1 and CDR2 (germline): KGHSH, LQKENI. V lost 2 bases, J lost 9 bases, and 8 bases lay in between. The length of the CDR3 is 13 residues. CDR3 sequence reads: CASSPGGSSPLHF. CDR3 bases: TGTGCCAGCTCACCAGGGGGCAGTTCACCCCTCCACTTT. Full variable domain (outside the CDR3, taken from reference TRBV18 and TRBJ1-6): NAGVMQNPRHLVRRRGQEARLRCSPMKGHSHVYWYRQLPEEGLKFMVYLQKENIIDESGMPKERFSAEFPKEGPSILRIQQVVRGDSAAYFCASSPGGSSPLHFGNGTRLTVT.

The chain combines TRBV9 with TRBJ2-1; TRBD2 agrees at 7 bases. Trimming took 0 bases from V and 7 from J; bases not matched to a gene: 10. From germline, CDR1 is SGDLS and CDR2 YYNGEE. CDR3 length: 16 amino acids. The CDR3 DNA is TGTGCCAGCAGCGTAGTAGGCAGCGGGGATTCAAATGAGCAGTTCTTC. It is translated as CASSVVGSGDSNEQFF.

This clone has a handful of counts. The V and J genes are TRBV7-9 and TRBJ1-4; a possible D gene is TRBD1 (6 bases). Per germline, CDR1 SEHNR and CDR2 FQNEAQ (reference sequence). V was clipped by 5 bases and J by 8 bases, with 12 bases between them. CDR3 size: 13 residues. DNA of the CDR3: TGTGCCAGCAGCCCACAAACAGGGGAAAAACTGTTTTTT. It encodes CASSPQTGEKLFF.

The rearrangement links TRBV7-9 to TRBJ1-3, with D possibly matching TRBD1 (6 bases). CDR3 length equals 14 residues. The germline V gene has CDR1 SEHNR and CDR2 FQNEAQ (reference sequence). V lost 3 bases, J lost 2 bases, and 8 bases lay in between. CDR3 bases: TGTGCCAGCAGCTTCCGGACAGCTGGAAACACCATATATTTT. Protein sequence: CASSFRTAGNTIYF.

This clone came up a few times. The final CDR3 position lacks the conserved phenylalanine or tryptophan, pointing to a likely read error. The rearrangement links TRBV10-1 to TRBJ1-1, with TRBD1 matching 8 bases. The CDR3 totals 18 residues. Germline lookup yields CDR1 WNHNN and CDR2 SYGVQD (reference sequence). J gave up 2 bases and V 3 bases, and 14 bases lay outside the gene matches. CDR3 in DNA: TGCGCCAGCAGTGACCATCGGACAGGGACCATCTTAAACACTGAAGCTTTCGTT. Its protein product is CASSDHRTGTILNTEAFV.

This clone occurred a few times. The chain combines TRBV4-1 with TRBJ2-3; 13 nucleotides agree with TRBD2. CDR3 size: 19 residues. V shed 3 bases, J shed 4 bases, and the junction held 13 bases outside the gene matches. Per germline, CDR1 MGHRA and CDR2 YSYEKL. The CDR3 here is CASSHPSRGGLAGPDTQYF. In nucleotides, the CDR3 is TGCGCCAGCAGCCATCCCTCAAGGGGGGGACTAGCGGGGCCAGATACGCAGTATTTT.